Following are 17 T cell receptor beta chains from one sample sequenced in a study of blood T cell repertoires in COVID-19. Data came from immunoSEQ multiplex PCR; TCRdb stores just in-frame clones and leaves some out. The sample records 170,000 or so clones, 85% to 90% being singletons. The sequencing sample was made of peripheral blood. These receptors were taken from a man aged 50 to 59 with active or convalescent COVID-19.

The rearrangement joins TRBV6-5 to TRBJ1-5; D remains unclear. CDR1 and CDR2 from the germline V gene are MNHEY and SVGAGI. Trimming took off 6 bases at V and 0 bases at J, with 9 bases between the two ends. This CDR3 contains 14 residues. The CDR3 region is CASSPTNSNQPQHF. The DNA for the CDR3 is TGTGCCAGCAGCCCGACAAATAGCAATCAGCCCCAGCATTTT.

The chain combines TRBV11-3 with TRBJ1-1; TRBD1 might be the D (6 bases). V gave up 3 bases and J gave up 2 bases, with 13 bases separating them. CDR3 length: 15 amino acids. Germline lookup yields CDR1 SGHNT and CDR2 YENEEA. CDR3 nucleotides: TGTGCCAGCAGCTTGAGTGGACAGTCAAACACTGAAGCTTTCTTT. Its protein is CASSLSGQSNTEAFF. The full variable domain, with the rest looked up from reference TRBV11-3 and TRBJ1-1, is EAGVVQSPRYKIIEKKQPVAFWCNPISGHNTLYWYLQNLGQGPELLIRYENEEAVDDSQLPKDRFSAERLKGVDSTLKIQPAELGDSAVYLCASSLSGQSNTEAFFGQGTRLTVV.

The chain carries TRBV19 and TRBJ1-1; 7 bases match TRBD1. After removal of 5 bases from V and 1 base from J, the junction contained 4 bases not matched to a gene. Germline CDR1 and CDR2: LNHDA and SQIVND (reference sequence). The CDR3 runs 14 residues. The CDR3: CASSGRTGNTEAFF. The CDR3 nucleotides are TGTGCCAGTAGTGGGAGGACAGGGAACACTGAAGCTTTCTTT.

This clone has only a few counts. The CDR3 DNA is TGTGCCAGCAGCGCTCGTAGGCAGGGTCCCCTGCCCCAGCATTTT. Protein sequence: CASSARRQGPLPQHF. The genes are TRBV7-8 and TRBJ1-5; D might be TRBD1 (5 bases). V was trimmed by 5 bases and J by 9 bases, leaving 20 bases between them. Germline V gives CDR1 SGHVS, CDR2 FQNEAQ. CDR3 length equals 15 residues. Full variable domain (remainder filled in from reference TRBV7-8 and TRBJ1-5): GAGVSQSPRYKVAKRGQDVALRCDPISGHVSLFWYQQALGQGPEFLTYFQNEAQLDKSGLPSDRFFAERPEGSVSTLKIQRTQQEDSAVYLCASSARRQGPLPQHFGDGTRLSIL.

This chain links TRBV5-4 with TRBJ1-1, with D possibly TRBD1 on 5 matching bases. The germline V and J ends were trimmed by 0 bases and 1 base, with 7 bases remaining between them. The CDR3 has 14 residues. Germline CDR1 is SGHNT and CDR2 is YYREEE (reference sequence). The DNA of the CDR3 is TGTGCCAGCAGCTTGGATAGGGGGAACACTGAAGCTTTCTTT. This translates into CASSLDRGNTEAFF.

This chain uses TRBV19 with TRBJ2-1, with D tentatively TRBD2 (6 bases). The CDR3 runs to 15 residues. CDR1 LNHDA and CDR2 SQIVND come from the germline V gene (reference sequence). V dropped 6 bases and J dropped 4 bases, with 16 bases sitting between them. The CDR3 loop reads CASSSGGVAYNEQFF. The CDR3 DNA follows: TGTGCCAGTAGCTCTGGAGGGGTCGCTTACAATGAGCAGTTCTTC.

The chain employs TRBV12-3 or TRBV12-4 and TRBJ2-2; TRBD2 is a possible D gene (5 bases). The CDR3 has 12 amino acids. V lost 8 bases and J 3 bases, leaving 7 bases between the germline ends. This CDR3 reads CASSRDTGELFF. The CDR3 nucleotides read TGTGCCAGCTCGAGGGACACCGGGGAGCTGTTTTTT.

The V call is TRBV7-8, the J call TRBJ1-4, with D possibly matching TRBD1 (5 bases). With 5 bases removed from V and 0 bases from J, the gap between germline ends came to 7 bases. The CDR3 is 14 residues long. Germline CDR1 is SGHVS and CDR2 is FQNEAQ. Written as DNA, the CDR3 is TGTGCCAGCAGCCCGACAGCAACTAATGAAAAACTGTTTTTT. Amino acid sequence: CASSPTATNEKLFF.

The rearrangement uses TRBV15 and TRBJ1-5; the D gene is possibly TRBD1 (6 bases). Germline CDR1 and CDR2: LNHNV and YYDKDF (reference sequence). CDR3 length equals 15 residues. Trimming stripped 0 bases from V and 4 bases from J, with 10 bases between. The CDR3 sequence: CATSRDWGRNQPQHF. The CDR3 coding sequence is TGTGCCACCAGCAGAGACTGGGGGCGGAATCAGCCCCAGCATTTT.

The chain recombines TRBV2 with TRBJ1-4, with D tentatively TRBD1 (5 bases). The CDR3 consists of 12 residues. Germline CDR1 and CDR2: SNHLY and FYNNEI. Between the trimmed V and J ends, which lost 6 bases and 6 bases, there was a span of 8 bases. CDR3 in DNA: TGTGCCAGCAGCGGGACTGATGAAAAACTGTTTTTT. Translation: CASSGTDEKLFF. Full variable domain (missing parts from reference TRBV2 and TRBJ1-4): EPEVTQTPSHQVTQMGQEVILRCVPISNHLYFYWYRQILGQKVEFLVSFYNNEISEKSEIFDDQFSVERPDGSNFTLKIRSTKLEDSAMYFCASSGTDEKLFFGSGTQLSVL.

The rearrangement links TRBV27 to TRBJ2-7; 9 bases line up with TRBD1. The J segment lost 2 bases and the V segment lost 2 bases, leaving 1 base of the junction unmatched. The CDR3 consists of 14 residues. Germline CDR1 is MNHEY and CDR2 is SMNVEV (reference sequence). For the CDR3, the DNA is TGTGCCAGCAGTTTAACAGGGGGCCCCTACGAGCAGTACTTC. It encodes CASSLTGGPYEQYF.

This rearrangement joins TRBV24-1 to TRBJ2-3, with 12 bases fitting TRBD2. V dropped 3 bases and J dropped 1; count of bases not matched to a gene: 1. Germline V gene data show CDR1 as KGHDR and CDR2 as SFDVKD. The CDR3 has 16 amino acids. The CDR3, as DNA: TGTGCCACCAGTGATCCTAGCGGGAGGGGCACAGATACGCAGTATTTT. Its protein product is CATSDPSGRGTDTQYF.

This chain joins TRBV19 and TRBJ2-1, with 11 bases identical to TRBD1. Germline assignment: CDR1 LNHDA and CDR2 SQIVND (reference sequence). V lost 8 bases to trimming and J lost 9 bases; unmatched junction nucleotides: 6. The CDR3 length is 13 residues. The CDR3 loop reads CASRDRGRGEQFF. The CDR3 DNA is TGTGCCAGTCGGGACAGGGGGAGGGGTGAGCAGTTCTTC.

The chain links TRBV10-3 to TRBJ2-3; the D is unclear. The length of the CDR3 is 15 residues. Germline V gene sequence: CDR1 ENHRY, CDR2 SYGVKD. The V gene lost 6 bases and the J gene lost 1 base, with 14 bases spanning the gap. The CDR3 DNA reads TGTGCCATCAGCCTGACTCAGCTCCGCACAGATACGCAGTATTTT. Translating gives CAISLTQLRTDTQYF.

This clone came up once. The chain links TRBV7-2 to TRBJ2-1; 9 positions match TRBD1. The CDR3 loop spans 13 amino acids. From germline, CDR1 is SGHTA and CDR2 FQGNSA. The V and J ends lost 6 bases and 6 bases, in that order; junction bases with no gene match: 3. In DNA, the CDR3 is TGTGCCAGCAGAACGACAGGGGGCAATGAGCAGTTCTTC. Its translation is CASRTTGGNEQFF.

V usage is TRBV27 and J usage is TRBJ2-5, with D possibly being TRBD2 (6 bases). The ends were cut back, 0 bases at V and 2 bases at J, with 10 bases in the middle. Germline V gene lookup returns CDR1 MNHEY and CDR2 SMNVEV (reference sequence). The CDR3 sequence is 15 residues long. The CDR3 loop reads CASSLSRDKQETQYF. The CDR3 bases are TGTGCCAGCAGTTTATCGCGGGATAAACAAGAGACCCAGTACTTC.

The chain links TRBV7-9 to TRBJ1-5; perhaps TRBD1 as D (5 bases). CDR3 size: 15 residues. V lost 1 base and J lost 0, with 7 bases in between. Germline V lookup: CDR1 SEHNR, CDR2 FQNEAQ (reference sequence). The CDR3 nucleotides read TGTGCCAGCAGCTTAGGGGGCCCTAGCAATCAGCCCCAGCATTTT. Its protein product is CASSLGGPSNQPQHF. The complete variable domain, with remaining parts taken from reference TRBV7-9 and TRBJ1-5, reads DTGVSQNPRHKITKRGQNVTFRCDPISEHNRLYWYRQTLGQGPEFLTYFQNEAQLEKSRLLSDRFSAERPKGSFSTLEIQRTEQGDSAMYLCASSLGGPSNQPQHFGDGTRLSIL.